This entry describes one T cell receptor beta chain. Participant ages covered roughly 18 to 89 years across around 25 US areas. Participant-given clinical history determined each cohort assignment. V was shortened by 6 bases and J by 4 bases, with 15 bases between the two germline ends. CDR3 length: 14 residues. Germline V gene sequence: CDR1 LNHDA, CDR2 SQIVND (reference sequence). This record comes from a study of blood T cell repertoires in COVID-19. Turning to the study itself: COVID-19 samples, acute and convalescent, were from the United States, Italy and Spain. In each case, the material was cDNA or gDNA derived from T cells, B-cell-depleted T cells, or PBMCs.

Produced via immunoSEQ multiplex PCR; TCRdb's table is partial and in-frame only. This sample has some 190,000 clones, with around 81% found just once. The J gene is TRBJ1-1, the V gene TRBV19; D gene ambiguous. Input material: PBMCs or T cells enriched from blood (not recorded which). The clonotype originates from a man in his thirties or forties with acute COVID-19. DNA of the CDR3: TGTGCCAGTAGCCTGAGGGAGGCCGTCACTGAAGCTTTCTTT. It encodes CASSLREAVTEAFF.